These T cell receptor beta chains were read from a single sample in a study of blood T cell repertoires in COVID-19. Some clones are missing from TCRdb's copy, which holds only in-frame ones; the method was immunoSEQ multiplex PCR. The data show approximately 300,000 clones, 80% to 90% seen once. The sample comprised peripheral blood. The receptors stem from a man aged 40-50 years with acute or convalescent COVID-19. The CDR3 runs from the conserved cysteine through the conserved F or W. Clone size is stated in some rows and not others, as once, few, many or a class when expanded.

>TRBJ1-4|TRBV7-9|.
CASSRAVEKLFF
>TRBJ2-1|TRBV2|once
CASEASGTYNEQFF
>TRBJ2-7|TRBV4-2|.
CASSQRAGSYEQYF
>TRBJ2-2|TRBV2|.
CASSADSGELFF
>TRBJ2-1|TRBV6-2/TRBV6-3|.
CASSYVGGLAREQFF
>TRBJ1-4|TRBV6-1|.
CASSKGQGGEKLFF
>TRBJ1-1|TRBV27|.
CASSLFGLGDREAFF
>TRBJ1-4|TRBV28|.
CATRGSSLIRKLFF
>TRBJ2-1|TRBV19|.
CASGERDSYNEQFF
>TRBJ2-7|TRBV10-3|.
CAATDRVHEQYF
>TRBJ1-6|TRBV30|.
CAWGQRENSPLHF
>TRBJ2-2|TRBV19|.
CASRQQGSWTGELFF
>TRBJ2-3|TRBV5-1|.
CASTTSGSTDTQYF
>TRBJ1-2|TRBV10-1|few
CATLLRGRNYGYTF
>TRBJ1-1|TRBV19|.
CASRRVRTGNTEAFF
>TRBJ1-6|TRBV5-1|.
CASTLGPRDSPLHF
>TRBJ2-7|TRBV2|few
CASSVQGFRGEQYF
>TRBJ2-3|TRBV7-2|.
CASSLSTNTQYF
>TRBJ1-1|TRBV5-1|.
CASSWGGENTEAFF
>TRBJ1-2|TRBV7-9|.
CASSYGQGAYGYTF
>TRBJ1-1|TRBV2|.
CASRFRKTVNTEAFF
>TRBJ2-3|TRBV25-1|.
CASSWTSTDTQYF
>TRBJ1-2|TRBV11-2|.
CASSSTNYGYTF
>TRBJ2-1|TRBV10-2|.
CASRQNLPNEQFF
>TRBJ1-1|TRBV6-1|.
CASSDRQGRDTEAFF
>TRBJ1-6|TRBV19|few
CASSTSSYNSPLHF
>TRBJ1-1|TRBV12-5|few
CASGLVPKERSTEAFF
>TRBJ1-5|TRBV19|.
CASSIDGPAASNQPQHF
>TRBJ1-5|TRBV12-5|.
CASGLAGNRQPQHF
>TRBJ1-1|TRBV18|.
CASSPSDSQAWAFF
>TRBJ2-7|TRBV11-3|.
CASSLGGTGVKQYF
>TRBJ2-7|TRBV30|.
CAWSAGQGYEQYF
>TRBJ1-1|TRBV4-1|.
CASSQEGREGTEAFF
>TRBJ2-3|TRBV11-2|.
CASSPGRSTDTQYF
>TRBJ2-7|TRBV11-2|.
CASSLTGTGAYEQYF
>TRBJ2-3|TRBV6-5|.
CASRLDWRSTDTQYF
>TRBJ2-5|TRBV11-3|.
CASSSGTSGGEETQYF
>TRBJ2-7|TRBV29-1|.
CSVANLAGYEQYF
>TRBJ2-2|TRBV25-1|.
CASSDYGELFF
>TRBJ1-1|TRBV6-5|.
CASSRSLPGDTEAFF
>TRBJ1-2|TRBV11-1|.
CASSLGGLGSNYGYTF
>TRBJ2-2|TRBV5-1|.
CASSSSTSGYTGELFF
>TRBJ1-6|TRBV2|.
CASSLRTGLNSPLHF
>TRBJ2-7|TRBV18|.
CASSPQGGSYEQYF
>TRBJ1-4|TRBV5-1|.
CASSPLWDQGASNEKLFF
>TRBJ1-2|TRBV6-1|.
CASSEPDSPGGYTF
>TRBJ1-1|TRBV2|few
CASSERQGSFEAFF
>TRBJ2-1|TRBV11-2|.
CASSWPPGDEQFF
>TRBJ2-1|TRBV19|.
CASSPLVGEGHNEQFF
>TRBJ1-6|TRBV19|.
CASSWSREGNSPLHF
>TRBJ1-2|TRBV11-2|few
CASSFQGVSYGYTF
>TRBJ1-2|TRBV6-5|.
CASRAGTKNDYGYTF
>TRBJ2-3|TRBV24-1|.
CATSDWTSGGYTDTQYF
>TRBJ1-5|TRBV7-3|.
CASSSGFNQPQHF